These 25 T cell receptor beta chains were all obtained from the same sample, sequenced in a study of cytomegalovirus exposure and HLA in healthy donors. PCR was performed using 60 Vbeta and 13 Jbeta primers. Profiled with immunoSEQ multiplex PCR; TCRdb holds only in-frame clones, not every one. This sample yields approximately 100,000 clones, of which about 81% are seen a single time; 1.4% belongs to the top ten. Sample: PBMCs. All receptors derive from a man aged 40-50 years in good health and CMV-seronegative.

The CDR3 bases are TGTGCCAGCAGTGCCGGACAGGGGTTGAATTCACCCCTCCACTTT. Protein sequence: CASSAGQGLNSPLHF. This chain joins TRBV25-1 and TRBJ1-6, with 9 positions matching TRBD1. Trimming at V came to 4 bases and at J to 7 bases, leaving 5 bases not matched to a gene. Germline lookup yields CDR1 MGHDK and CDR2 SYGVNS. The CDR3 runs to 15 residues.

The rearrangement links TRBV28 to TRBJ1-4; no reliable D call. The V end lost 6 bases, the J end lost 10 bases, and 18 bases lay between the germline ends. The CDR3 spans 14 residues. The germline V gene encodes CDR1 MDHEN and CDR2 SYDVKM. The CDR3 nucleotides are TGTGCCAGCAGGACTACTGGGTCCCGTCGAAAACTGTTTTTT. Amino acids: CASRTTGSRRKLFF.

The rearrangement links TRBV6-1 to TRBJ1-1; 8 positions match TRBD1. The CDR3 totals 15 residues. Germline V gives CDR1 MNHNS, CDR2 SASEGT. The trim removed 4 bases at V and 4 bases at J, leaving 8 bases unmatched. CDR3 bases: TGTGCCAGCAGTGCCGGCACAGGGGGAGGCACTGAAGCTTTCTTT. This gives the protein CASSAGTGGGTEAFF.

This chain connects TRBV9 to TRBJ2-6, with 8 bases aligning to TRBD1. Unmatched junction bases numbered 1, after V lost 3 bases and J lost 8 bases. This CDR3 has 13 residues. The germline CDR1 and CDR2 sequences are SGDLS and YYNGEE. The CDR3 sequence: CASSGTGTNVLTF. The CDR3 DNA is TGTGCCAGCAGCGGGACAGGGACCAACGTCCTGACTTTC.

Here the CDR3 DNA reads TGTGCCAGCAGCGTAGGGGGGGGCCGGAATGAGCAGTTCTTC. Translating gives CASSVGGGRNEQFF. This chain links TRBV9 with TRBJ2-1; D possibly corresponds to TRBD2 (7 bases). This CDR3 contains 14 residues. Germline loops: CDR1 SGDLS, CDR2 YYNGEE. Trimming took off 0 bases at V and 7 bases at J, with 11 bases between the two ends.

The chain couples TRBV2 to TRBJ2-3; 9 positions match TRBD2. Trimming at V came to 1 base and at J to 6 bases, leaving 5 bases not matched to a gene. Germline loops: CDR1 SNHLY, CDR2 FYNNEI. The CDR3 covers 15 residues. The CDR3 DNA sequence: TGTGCCAGCAGTGAAGTGCGGGGGGGCCCGGATACGCAGTATTTT. Amino acids: CASSEVRGGPDTQYF.

V is TRBV19 and J is TRBJ2-1; 8 positions agree with TRBD1. Germline V gene sequence: CDR1 LNHDA, CDR2 SQIVND (reference sequence). V shed 4 bases and J 7 bases; nucleotides not matched to a gene: 12. CDR3 size: 16 residues. The CDR3 region is CASSRTDRVRGNEQFF. The DNA of the CDR3 is TGTGCCAGTAGTAGAACGGACAGGGTGAGGGGGAATGAGCAGTTCTTC. The full variable domain, completed using reference TRBV19 and TRBJ2-1, is DGGITQSPKYLFRKEGQNVTLSCEQNLNHDAMYWYRQDPGQGLRLIYYSQIVNDFQKGDIAEGYSVSREKKESFPLTVTSAQKNPTAFYLCASSRTDRVRGNEQFFGPGTRLTVL.

This sequence joins TRBV5-5 and TRBJ1-5, with D tentatively TRBD1 (6 bases). The CDR3 length is 16 residues. The germline V gene has CDR1 SGHKS and CDR2 YYEKEE (reference sequence). V was pared by 3 bases and J by 1 base, with 14 bases between. The CDR3 loop reads CASSSLGQPSNQPQHF. The CDR3 nucleotides read TGTGCCAGCAGCTCCCTTGGACAGCCAAGCAATCAGCCCCAGCATTTT.

The rearrangement uses TRBV28 and TRBJ1-1; TRBD1 aligns across 7 bases. The CDR3 has 12 residues. Germline V lookup: CDR1 MDHEN, CDR2 SYDVKM. With V trimmed by 6 bases and J by 6 bases, 4 bases remained unmatched. CDR3 nucleotides: TGTGCCAGCAGGACTGGGACAGCTGAAGCTTTCTTT. It codes for CASRTGTAEAFF.

The chain joins TRBV10-3 to TRBJ2-3; D is possibly TRBD2 (6 bases). The CDR3 spans 15 residues. Trimming removed 7 bases from V and 0 bases from J, with 14 bases in between. The germline CDR1 and CDR2 sequences are ENHRY and SYGVKD. CDR3 residues: CAIKVETSSTDTQYF. The DNA of the CDR3 is TGTGCCATCAAGGTAGAGACTAGTAGCACAGATACGCAGTATTTT.

J is TRBJ2-1 and V is TRBV5-4, with 8 nucleotides matching TRBD1. V dropped 5 bases and J dropped 7; count of bases not matched to a gene: 8. This CDR3 has 14 residues. Germline assignment: CDR1 SGHNT and CDR2 YYREEE (reference sequence). CDR3 sequence: CASRRDRGRNEQFF. The CDR3 nucleotides are TGTGCCAGCAGACGCGACAGGGGTAGGAATGAGCAGTTCTTC. The entire variable domain, with the rest obtained from reference TRBV5-4 and TRBJ2-1, is as follows: ETGVTQSPTHLIKTRGQQVTLRCSSQSGHNTVSWYQQALGQGPQFIFQYYREEENGRGNFPPRFSGLQFPNYSSELNVNALELDDSALYLCASRRDRGRNEQFFGPGTRLTVL.

The gene calls are TRBV2 and TRBJ1-2; the D gene is possibly TRBD1 (5 bases). V dropped 2 bases and J dropped 7 bases, with 14 bases sitting between them. The CDR3 consists of 14 residues. Looked up from germline, CDR1 is SNHLY and CDR2 is FYNNEI. In DNA, the CDR3 is TGTGCCAGCAGTGAACCGAACCCAGGGTTTGGCTACACCTTC. It encodes CASSEPNPGFGYTF.

This clone was recorded once. The genes are TRBV2 and TRBJ1-1; 7 positions match TRBD1. Germline trimming cut 4 bases from V and 5 bases from J; bases unmatched to any gene: 7. Germline CDR1 is SNHLY and CDR2 is FYNNEI. This CDR3 is 14 amino acids long. The CDR3: CASSVNRGGTEAFF. The CDR3, as DNA: TGTGCCAGCAGTGTCAACAGGGGTGGTACTGAAGCTTTCTTT.

The chain uses TRBV27 and TRBJ2-1; 9 nucleotides agree with TRBD2. The CDR3 has 13 amino acids. Trimming took 2 bases from V and 8 from J; bases not matched to a gene: 1. Germline lookup yields CDR1 MNHEY and CDR2 SMNVEV (reference sequence). CDR3 nucleotide sequence: TGTGCCAGCAGTTTAGCGGGAGGGTATGAGCAGTTCTTC. Its translation is CASSLAGGYEQFF.

A remark on this clone: A junction boundary mismatches the germline segment, possibly from a read error. The chain is built from TRBV7-9 and TRBJ1-2, with 8 bases aligning to TRBD1. This CDR3 has 17 residues. From germline, CDR1 is SEHNR and CDR2 FQNEAQ (reference sequence). For the CDR3, the DNA is TGTGCCAGCAGTCATAACCCGGGACAGGAGGGTAACGATGGCTACACCTTC. This gives the protein CASSHNPGQEGNDGYTF. The whole variable domain, filled in from reference TRBV7-9 and TRBJ1-2, reads DTGVSQNPRHKITKRGQNVTFRCDPISEHNRLYWYRQTLGQGPEFLTYFQNEAQLEKSRLLSDRFSAERPKGSFSTLEIQRTEQGDSAMYLCASSHNPGQEGNDGYTFGSGTRLTVV.

V usage is TRBV5-5 and J usage is TRBJ2-7; 8 positions match TRBD1. There are 14 residues in the CDR3. Germline assignment: CDR1 SGHKS and CDR2 YYEKEE (reference sequence). The V gene end was trimmed by 1 base and the J gene end by 3 bases; junction bases not matched to a gene: 3. CDR3 DNA: TGTGCCAGCAGCTTGTCCGGGACAGGCTACGAGCAGTACTTC. Its protein product is CASSLSGTGYEQYF. The full variable domain, with the rest looked up from reference TRBV5-5 and TRBJ2-7, is DAGVTQSPTHLIKTRGQQVTLRCSPISGHKSVSWYQQVLGQGPQFIFQYYEKEERGRGNFPDRFSARQFPNYSSELNVNALLLGDSALYLCASSLSGTGYEQYFGPGTRLTVT.

V gene TRBV28 combines with J gene TRBJ2-2, with 7 bases that match TRBD1. The germline V gene encodes CDR1 MDHEN and CDR2 SYDVKM. V dropped 7 bases and J dropped 0; count of bases not matched to a gene: 2. There are 14 residues in the CDR3. The CDR3 sequence: CASTGTANTGELFF. CDR3 DNA: TGTGCCAGCACCGGGACAGCGAACACCGGGGAGCTGTTTTTT.

The gene calls are TRBV29-1 and TRBJ2-1, with 9 bases that match TRBD1. After removal of 5 bases from V and 0 bases from J, the junction contained 5 bases not matched to a gene. The CDR3 is made up of 15 amino acids. CDR1 and CDR2 (germline): SQVTM, ANQGSEA. CDR3 loop: CSVRTGAVSYNEQFF. The CDR3 DNA reads TGCAGCGTTCGGACAGGGGCAGTCTCCTACAATGAGCAGTTCTTC.

The rearrangement links TRBV6-6 to TRBJ2-7; perhaps TRBD2 as D (6 bases). V was shortened by 1 base and J by 2 bases, with 12 bases between the two germline ends. Germline CDR1 and CDR2: MNHNY and SVGAGI (reference sequence). This CDR3 contains 15 residues. CDR3 bases: TGTGCCAGCAGTTACTTGGGAGGTTTAACCTACGAGCAGTACTTC. It codes for CASSYLGGLTYEQYF.

In this sample, this clone turned up a few times. The rearrangement links TRBV10-3 to TRBJ2-1, with 7 bases that match TRBD2. J was trimmed by 0 bases and V by 6 bases; bases with no gene match: 8. The germline CDR1 and CDR2 sequences are ENHRY and SYGVKD. CDR3 size: 16 residues. CDR3: CAIRTSGASSYNEQFF. The CDR3, as DNA: TGTGCCATCAGGACGAGCGGGGCCTCCTCCTACAATGAGCAGTTCTTC.

The rearrangement uses TRBV5-8 and TRBJ2-5; 11 bases map to TRBD2. Germline CDR1 reads SGHTS; CDR2 reads YDEGEE. This CDR3 comprises 16 residues. The V and J ends lost 4 bases and 2 bases, in that order; junction bases with no gene match: 7. The CDR3 nucleotides read TGTGCCAGCAGCCGGGGCACTAGCGGGGGACAAGAGACCCAGTACTTC. Translated: CASSRGTSGGQETQYF.

The count of this clone is one. This CDR3 reads CASSRDRESGNTIYF. As DNA, the CDR3 is TGTGCCAGCAGCCGGGACAGGGAATCTGGAAACACCATATATTTT. The chain uses TRBV7-2 and TRBJ1-3, with TRBD1 matching over 9 bases. Germline lookup yields CDR1 SGHTA and CDR2 FQGNSA. The CDR3 contains 15 residues. V shed 5 bases and J 1 base; nucleotides not matched to a gene: 3. The variable domain in full, with the rest retrieved from reference TRBV7-2 and TRBJ1-3, is GAGVSQSPSNKVTEKGKDVELRCDPISGHTALYWYRQSLGQGLEFLIYFQGNSAPDKSGLPSDRFSAERTGGSVSTLTIQRTQQEDSAVYLCASSRDRESGNTIYFGEGSWLTVV.

This clone has only a few counts. Here the CDR3 DNA reads TGTGCCAGCAGCTTGCCGGCCGGGTTCGGCTATGGCTACACCTTC. Residues: CASSLPAGFGYGYTF. The gene calls are TRBV5-5 and TRBJ1-2; D gene uncertain. The CDR3 loop spans 15 amino acids. Germline CDR1 reads SGHKS; CDR2 reads YYEKEE (reference sequence). The V end lost 1 base, the J end lost 4 bases, and 14 bases lay between the germline ends.

The J gene is TRBJ2-2, the V gene TRBV29-1, with a tentative D call TRBD2 (7 bases). The CDR3 loop spans 18 amino acids. Germline assignment: CDR1 SQVTM and CDR2 ANQGSEA. The V end was cut by 0 bases, the J end by 1 base, with 18 bases between. This CDR3 reads CSVEEARGPNLNTGELFF. The CDR3 nucleotides read TGCAGCGTTGAAGAGGCGCGGGGGCCCAACCTGAACACCGGGGAGCTGTTTTTT.

The V gene is TRBV9, the J gene TRBJ2-5; maybe TRBD1 (6 bases). Germline values: CDR1 SGDLS, CDR2 YYNGEE. The CDR3 spans 14 residues. V was shortened by 0 bases and J by 5 bases, with 11 bases between the two germline ends. The CDR3 reads CASSVDRVRETQYF. The CDR3 DNA follows: TGTGCCAGCAGCGTAGACAGGGTCAGGGAGACCCAGTACTTC.